This record concerns one T cell receptor beta chain sequence. Per the study methods: Researchers report that nucleated cell counts were estimated from reference gene primer amplification. Profiling relied on immunoSEQ multiplex PCR, and the TCRdb table lists in-frame clones only, not all of them. D and trimming come from the DNA, and the V and J calls and clone size come from that table. The sample carries about 300,000 clones, approximately 85% recorded once. The data belong to a study of blood T cell repertoires in COVID-19. Study context: COVID-19 samples collected from the United States, Italy and Spain covered acute and convalescent phases.

This CDR3 spans 14 amino acids. The V gene's germline CDR1 is SEHNR and CDR2 FQNEAQ (reference sequence). J was trimmed by 7 bases and V by 5 bases; bases with no gene match: 10. Sequenced material: peripheral blood. This chain links TRBV7-9 with TRBJ2-7, with 8 bases matching TRBD1. The TCR originated in a human donor in a cohort sampled during active COVID-19. The CDR3 loop is CASSEDRGLREQYF. The CDR3, as DNA: TGTGCCAGCAGCGAAGACAGGGGCCTACGAGAGCAGTACTTC.